The entry below gives a single T cell receptor (beta chain) sequence along with its context. Its antigen is unidentified. Assay: immunoSEQ multiplex PCR; the TCRdb copy retains only in-frame clones and omits some. Found here are tens of thousands of clones, around nine tenths of them singletons; the top ten hold about 1.6%. Recipients received nonmyeloablative bone marrow transplants from related graft donors, with transient mixed chimerism. Unstimulated regulatory T cells (CD4+CD25+CD127-), CD4+CD25- non-regulatory cells, CD4 and CD8 cells were FACS-sorted from thawed PBMCs. CDR1 is SEHNR and CDR2 is FQNEAQ in the germline V gene (reference sequence). V gave up 5 bases and J gave up 3 bases; unmatched junction bases: 11. There are 17 residues in the CDR3. This specimen comes from a study of Tregs in tolerant kidney transplant recipients. Study-level results: The small number of patients limits these findings pending further validation. Antigen-driven expansion was suggested because donor-specific Tregs expanded more than all Tregs in tolerant patients.

The sample was CD4+ T cells from blood (PBMCs), taken 24 months after the transplant. This TCR was recovered from a human patient who received a combined kidney and bone marrow transplant. The graft donor may have contributed some T cells. The chain is built from TRBV7-9 and TRBJ2-1; TRBD2 matches at 9 bases. CDR3 loop: CASSLRPSSGVYNEQFF. The DNA of the CDR3 is TGTGCCAGCAGCCTAAGGCCTTCTAGCGGGGTCTACAATGAGCAGTTCTTC. Full variable domain (rest looked up from reference TRBV7-9 and TRBJ2-1): DTGVSQNPRHKITKRGQNVTFRCDPISEHNRLYWYRQTLGQGPEFLTYFQNEAQLEKSRLLSDRFSAERPKGSFSTLEIQRTEQGDSAMYLCASSLRPSSGVYNEQFFGPGTRLTVL.